These 9 T cell receptor beta chains originate from one sample sequenced in a study of beta chain features in type 1 diabetes. Broader study findings: TCRB CDR3 length was moderately but significantly reduced in all four CD4+ subsets of Type 1 diabetes patients.

Expressed TCRB transcripts were sequenced because the entire RNA isolate underwent reverse transcription. Using immunoSEQ multiplex PCR, the repertoire was profiled, and TCRdb retains in-frame clones only, with some absent. The table has about 650,000 clones, roughly 12% seen once; the top ten hold around 0.12%. For these receptors, no antigen is known. The sequencing sample was made of naive CD4+ T cells from blood. Receptors originate from a man aged 25-40 years with type 1 diabetes.

This clone was detected only a few times. This sequence joins TRBV15 and TRBJ2-1; maybe TRBD1 (6 bases). Germline-derived CDR1 and CDR2 are LNHNV and YYDKDF (reference sequence). V was trimmed by 0 bases and J by 6 bases, leaving 9 bases between them. This CDR3 is 14 amino acids long. CDR3 in DNA: TGTGCCACCAGCAGAGATGGGGACACCAATGAGCAGTTCTTC. This gives the protein CATSRDGDTNEQFF. The full variable domain, completed using reference TRBV15 and TRBJ2-1, is DAMVIQNPRYQVTQFGKPVTLSCSQTLNHNVMYWYQQKSSQAPKLLFHYYDKDFNNEADTPDNFQSRRPNTSFCFLDIRSPGLGDTAMYLCATSRDGDTNEQFFGPGTRLTVL.

This chain joins TRBV5-1 and TRBJ2-6, with TRBD1 as a possible D gene (6 bases). The V end was cut by 7 bases, the J end by 0 bases, with 14 bases between. The germline gives CDR1 SGHRS, CDR2 YFSETQ. CDR3 length: 16 residues. CDR3 sequence (DNA): TGCGCCAGCTCCCCTGGGGGCCACTCTGGGGCCAACGTCCTGACTTTC. Its translation: CASSPGGHSGANVLTF.

The chain couples TRBV9 to TRBJ1-6, with a tentative D call TRBD1 (5 bases). This CDR3 contains 15 residues. Germline assignment: CDR1 SGDLS and CDR2 YYNGEE. V dropped 4 bases and J dropped 10 bases, with 18 bases sitting between them. Here the CDR3 reads CASSTGPVGGSPLHF. The CDR3 nucleotides read TGTGCCAGCAGCACAGGACCCGTGGGGGGATCACCCCTCCACTTT.

The chain recombines TRBV10-3 with TRBJ2-3; D is uncertain. The V end was cut by 2 bases, the J end by 0 bases, with 6 bases between. The length of the CDR3 is 14 residues. Germline values: CDR1 ENHRY, CDR2 SYGVKD. CDR3 protein: CAISEEDSTDTQYF. The CDR3, as DNA: TGTGCCATCAGTGAGGAAGACAGCACAGATACGCAGTATTTT.

This clone was detected only a few times. The chain carries TRBV7-6 and TRBJ2-7; possible D gene TRBD1, 6 bases. Trimming shortened V by 3 bases and J by 1 base, and 13 bases separated the two germline ends. From germline, CDR1 is SGHVS and CDR2 FNYEAQ. The CDR3 runs to 15 residues. The CDR3 sequence is CASSFGQQISYEQYF. CDR3 nucleotides: TGTGCCAGCAGCTTCGGACAGCAAATATCCTACGAGCAGTACTTC.

The chain has TRBV19 and TRBJ1-2; 9 positions match TRBD1. The CDR3 has 14 residues. The V and J ends lost 9 bases and 2 bases, in that order; junction bases with no gene match: 7. Germline CDR1 LNHDA, CDR2 SQIVND (reference sequence). CDR3 in DNA: TGTGCCAGCGGGACAGGGCTGTGGAACTATGGCTACACCTTC. Translation gives CASGTGLWNYGYTF.

The genes are TRBV7-9 and TRBJ1-6; D gene uncertain. V was shortened by 5 bases and J by 5 bases, with 10 bases between the two germline ends. Germline CDR1 and CDR2: SEHNR and FQNEAQ (reference sequence). This CDR3 is built from 14 residues. The CDR3 DNA sequence: TGTGCCAGCAGCCCACCATCGAATAATTCACCCCTCCACTTT. Protein sequence: CASSPPSNNSPLHF.

The chain has TRBV7-2 and TRBJ1-5; possibly TRBD1 for D (5 bases). There are 14 residues in the CDR3. V was cut by 1 base and J by 7 bases, with 11 bases left in between. Germline loops: CDR1 SGHTA, CDR2 FQGNSA. The DNA of the CDR3 is TGTGCCAGCAGCTTAGATCAGGGCCGGCAGCCCCAGCATTTT. As protein: CASSLDQGRQPQHF.

The chain carries TRBV14 and TRBJ2-3, with a weak D call TRBD2 (6 bases). The germline V and J ends were trimmed by 6 bases and 6 bases, with 19 bases remaining between them. Germline-derived CDR1 and CDR2 are SGHDN and FVKESK. The CDR3 has 15 amino acids. The CDR3 sequence is CASRPAGLPTDTQYF. CDR3 DNA: TGTGCCAGCAGGCCCGCGGGACTCCCGACCGATACGCAGTATTTT.